These 25 T cell receptor beta chains share one sample of origin, sequenced in a study of cytomegalovirus exposure and HLA in healthy donors. Vbeta (60) and Jbeta (13) primers were used in the PCR. Produced via immunoSEQ multiplex PCR; TCRdb's table is partial and in-frame only. The sample has approximately 150,000 clones, approximately 73% seen once. The source material was PBMCs. These receptors were collected from a woman between 18 and 29 years old in good health and CMV-seropositive.

This clone was seen more than once but under ten times. The CDR3 sequence is CASSYSRGGGTEAFF. The CDR3 DNA follows: TGTGCCAGCAGTTACTCAAGAGGTGGAGGAACTGAAGCTTTCTTT. The rearrangement joins TRBV6-5 to TRBJ1-1; D not certain. Trimming pared 0 bases from V and 5 bases from J, leaving 13 bases between. Germline V CDR1 and CDR2: MNHEY, SVGAGI. The CDR3 has 15 amino acids.

J is TRBJ2-2 and V is TRBV30; D gene ambiguous. CDR1 and CDR2 from the germline V gene are GTSNPN and SVGIG (reference sequence). Trimming left V 0 bases short and J 8 bases short, with 4 bases between. This CDR3 comprises 11 residues. The CDR3 protein is CAWSVRGELFF. The CDR3 region has the DNA TGTGCCTGGAGTGTACGGGGGGAGCTGTTTTTT.

The count of this clone is one. The J gene is TRBJ1-3, the V gene TRBV25-1; D is undetermined. V lost 1 base and J lost 0, with 13 bases in between. The CDR3 spans 17 residues. The germline V gene encodes CDR1 MGHDK and CDR2 SYGVNS. The CDR3 region has the DNA TGTGCCAGCAGTGAATCCGGGGTCAGACCCTCTGGAAACACCATATATTTT. The encoded protein is CASSESGVRPSGNTIYF.

This clone was recorded once. The CDR3 loop is CASSLRVSGSTEAFF. The CDR3 DNA is TGTGCCAGCAGCCTCAGGGTTTCCGGGAGCACTGAAGCTTTCTTT. The genes are TRBV5-8 and TRBJ1-1; a possible D gene is TRBD1 (5 bases). This CDR3 has 15 residues. CDR1 SGHTS and CDR2 YDEGEE come from the germline V gene. Trimming pared 4 bases from V and 4 bases from J, leaving 17 bases between.

The V gene is TRBV7-2, the J gene TRBJ2-7, with 8 bases identical to TRBD2. The length of the CDR3 is 15 residues. J lost 3 bases, V lost 2 bases, and 6 bases had no gene match. CDR1 is SGHTA and CDR2 is FQGNSA in the germline V gene. CDR3 residues: CASSLSPGGNYEQYF. The CDR3 DNA sequence: TGTGCCAGCAGCTTAAGCCCGGGGGGGAACTACGAGCAGTACTTC.

The chain uses TRBV14 and TRBJ2-7; 11 nucleotides agree with TRBD2. J lost 5 bases, V lost 4 bases, and 1 base had no gene match. Per the germline V gene, CDR1 is SGHDN and CDR2 is FVKESK. CDR3 size: 13 residues. Written as DNA, the CDR3 is TGTGCCAGCAGCCCGGGACTAGCGGACGAGCAGTACTTC. Translating gives CASSPGLADEQYF.

The chain joins TRBV30 to TRBJ1-5, with 8 positions matching TRBD1. Trimming removed 5 bases from V and 7 bases from J; junction bases left unmatched: 10. CDR3 length equals 14 residues. In germline, CDR1 is GTSNPN, CDR2 SVGIG (reference sequence). CDR3 sequence: CAWDLRGTGQPQHF. The CDR3 DNA follows: TGTGCCTGGGACTTGAGAGGGACAGGCCAGCCCCAGCATTTT.

This clone appeared a single time. In DNA, the CDR3 is TGTGCCAGCAGTTTATATCAGCAGGGGGGAGAAAAACTGTTTTTT. This sequence encodes CASSLYQQGGEKLFF. This chain uses TRBV28 with TRBJ1-4, with TRBD1 matching 7 bases. V dropped 1 base and J dropped 8; count of bases not matched to a gene: 7. Germline lookup yields CDR1 MDHEN and CDR2 SYDVKM. The CDR3 length is 15 residues.

This clone was found a few times. The junction and the germline gene differ at one end; a read error may be behind it. The CDR3 coding sequence is TGTTCCAGCAGCTCCACAGTACCCCCCTACGAGCAGTACTTC. Translated: CSSSSTVPPYEQYF. V and J are TRBV7-9 and TRBJ2-7; D is unclear. The CDR3 contains 14 residues. Germline V lookup: CDR1 SEHNR, CDR2 FQNEAQ (reference sequence).

Concerning this clone: At one end, the junction sequence differs from germline, possibly due to a read error. V and J are TRBV7-9 and TRBJ2-5; no reliable D call. Germline lookup yields CDR1 SEHNR and CDR2 FQNEAQ (reference sequence). The CDR3 runs 16 residues. In DNA form, the CDR3 reads TGTTCCAGCAGCTGGCTCCTGCAGCGCTCGAGGGAGACCCAGTACTTC. It translates to CSSSWLLQRSRETQYF.

The chain links TRBV12-5 to TRBJ2-5; weak D call: TRBD2 (6 bases). Per the germline V gene, CDR1 is LGHNT and CDR2 is FRNRAP. The CDR3 consists of 15 residues. Trimming left V 0 bases short and J 5 bases short, with 13 bases between. The CDR3 loop is CASGLVLGGVETQYF. CDR3 sequence (DNA): TGTGCTAGTGGTTTGGTACTCGGAGGGGTGGAGACCCAGTACTTC.

The V and J genes are TRBV7-2 and TRBJ2-5, with D perhaps matching TRBD1 (5 bases). This CDR3 spans 14 amino acids. Germline-derived CDR1 and CDR2 are SGHTA and FQGNSA. V was pared by 2 bases and J by 1 base, with 8 bases between. The CDR3 region is CASSLLGAQETQYF. The CDR3 coding sequence is TGTGCCAGCAGCTTACTTGGGGCCCAAGAGACCCAGTACTTC.

The V gene is TRBV9, the J gene TRBJ1-4; possible D gene TRBD1, 5 bases. The CDR3 totals 14 residues. Germline CDR1 and CDR2: SGDLS and YYNGEE. V lost 0 bases and J lost 4, with 7 bases in between. CDR3 coding DNA: TGTGCCAGCAGCGTAGGGGGGGATAATGAAAAACTGTTTTTT. Translating it yields CASSVGGDNEKLFF.

The rearrangement joins TRBV28 to TRBJ2-2, with 9 bases identical to TRBD1. V shed 5 bases, J shed 3 bases, and the junction held 4 bases outside the gene matches. Germline V gene data show CDR1 as MDHEN and CDR2 as SYDVKM. CDR3 length: 15 amino acids. The CDR3 sequence is CASSPGQGYTGELFF. For the CDR3, the DNA is TGTGCCAGCAGTCCGGGACAGGGCTACACCGGGGAGCTGTTTTTT.

This chain links TRBV4-1 with TRBJ1-5, with TRBD1 identical over 7 bases. This CDR3 has 14 amino acids. The trim removed 2 bases at V and 4 bases at J, leaving 2 bases unmatched. Germline V gene sequence: CDR1 MGHRA, CDR2 YSYEKL. CDR3 nucleotides: TGCGCCAGCAGCCAATTCAGGGGGAATCAGCCCCAGCATTTT. It encodes CASSQFRGNQPQHF.

In regard to this clone: Different DNA sequences within this sample yield the same CDR3. The rearrangement links TRBV18 to TRBJ1-5, with D perhaps matching TRBD1 (5 bases). Germline CDR1 KGHSH, CDR2 LQKENI. The CDR3 runs to 14 residues. V dropped 0 bases and J dropped 4 bases, with 7 bases sitting between them. The CDR3 DNA reads TGTGCCAGCTCACCACCGGAGGGGAATCAGCCCCAGCATTTT. It translates to CASSPPEGNQPQHF.

J is TRBJ1-5 and V is TRBV4-1; the D gene is possibly TRBD1 (6 bases). Germline CDR1 is MGHRA and CDR2 is YSYEKL. The V end lost 2 bases, the J end lost 1 base, and 18 bases lay between the germline ends. The CDR3 covers 18 residues. CDR3 residues: CASSQRQASYGSNQPQHF. The CDR3 coding sequence is TGCGCCAGCAGCCAACGACAGGCTTCCTACGGGAGCAATCAGCCCCAGCATTTT.

The chain has TRBV4-3 and TRBJ2-3; 8 bases are a match to TRBD2. This CDR3 has 17 amino acids. Looked up from germline, CDR1 is LGHNA and CDR2 is YSLEER. The trim removed 1 base at V and 6 bases at J, leaving 12 bases unmatched. The CDR3 protein is CASSQVGGGPPQDTQYF. CDR3 bases: TGCGCCAGCAGCCAAGTGGGCGGGGGGCCCCCCCAGGATACGCAGTATTTT.

This chain connects TRBV4-2 to TRBJ2-5, with no clear D. CDR3 length: 17 amino acids. CDR1 and CDR2 from the germline V gene are LGHNA and YNFKEQ. V lost 0 bases and J lost 5, with 19 bases in between. DNA of the CDR3: TGTGCCAGCAGCCAAGATAATTTTCTTAGTACCTCGGAGACCCAGTACTTC. Encoded protein: CASSQDNFLSTSETQYF.

The chain carries TRBV6-1 and TRBJ2-7; D is possibly TRBD2 (5 bases). V dropped 4 bases and J dropped 4 bases, with 14 bases sitting between them. This CDR3 contains 14 residues. Looked up from germline, CDR1 is MNHNS and CDR2 is SASEGT. CDR3 amino acids: CASSGIGTGYEQYF. CDR3 coding DNA: TGTGCCAGCAGTGGAATAGGCACGGGATACGAGCAGTACTTC.

V usage is TRBV30 and J usage is TRBJ1-5; a possible D gene is TRBD1 (6 bases). The V gene's germline CDR1 is GTSNPN and CDR2 SVGIG (reference sequence). V lost 3 bases and J lost 4, with 10 bases in between. CDR3 length: 13 residues. This chain's CDR3 is CAWSGQLNQPQHF. The CDR3 DNA follows: TGTGCCTGGAGCGGACAGCTGAATCAGCCCCAGCATTTT.

The chain recombines TRBV27 with TRBJ1-6; 11 bases match TRBD1. Germline V gene data show CDR1 as MNHEY and CDR2 as SMNVEV (reference sequence). CDR3 size: 17 residues. Trimming cost V 5 bases and J 7 bases; bases outside gene matches: 10. The CDR3 DNA follows: TGTGCCAGCAGTCGGAAGGGACAGGGGGTGGAGAATTCACCCCTCCACTTT. Protein: CASSRKGQGVENSPLHF.

This chain joins TRBV27 and TRBJ1-1; D is undetermined. CDR3 length equals 12 residues. Trimming stripped 10 bases from V and 0 bases from J, with 9 bases between. Germline values: CDR1 MNHEY, CDR2 SMNVEV (reference sequence). CDR3 loop: CAIGEVNTEAFF. In nucleotides, the CDR3 is TGTGCCATCGGCGAGGTGAACACTGAAGCTTTCTTT.

To note about this clone: Other DNA sequences in this sample translate to the same CDR3. V gene TRBV5-4 combines with J gene TRBJ2-7; a weak D match, TRBD2 (7 bases). Germline loops: CDR1 SGHNT, CDR2 YYREEE (reference sequence). Trimming removed 0 bases at V and 0 bases at J, with 10 bases between. This CDR3 region has 15 residues. CDR3 region: CASSLGAGASYEQYF. CDR3 nucleotide sequence: TGTGCCAGCAGCTTGGGTGCGGGGGCCTCCTACGAGCAGTACTTC.

The rearrangement uses TRBV10-1 and TRBJ2-5; 7 bases map to TRBD1. The J call is in doubt because the DNA end fits TRBJ2-7 better. Germline assignment: CDR1 WNHNN and CDR2 SYGVQD (reference sequence). The CDR3 is 15 residues long. Here the CDR3 reads CASSESRTGAYEQYF. DNA for the CDR3: TGCGCCAGCAGTGAGTCTCGGACAGGTGCCTACGAGCAGTACTTC.